A selection of T cell receptor beta chains follows, all from one sample in a study of PD-L1 blockade in urothelial cancer. The table came from immunoSEQ multiplex PCR; TCRdb's copy has only in-frame clones and leaves some out. The repertoire holds fewer than 85,000 clones, about nine tenths seen once, with approximately 11% in the top ten. The specimen comprised PBMCs, sampled around atezolizumab (anti-PD-L1) treatment. These receptors were collected from a man between 60 and 70 years old with urothelial cancer. Each CDR3 is given with its conserved first and last residue. The D gene is left open where the match is weak. The size entry is marked missing in some rows and otherwise reads once, few, many or a size class.

>TRBD2|17|.|TRBJ2-2|TRBV6-1
TGTGCCAGCAGTGCCGGACTAGCGGGGGGTTCCGCCGGGGAGCTGTTTTTT
CASSAGLAGGSAGELFF
>.|14|.|TRBJ1-2|TRBV30
TGTGCCTGGAGCCCCAAGCCTATTGAGTATGGCTACACCTTC
CAWSPKPIEYGYTF
>TRBD1|14|.|TRBJ2-1|TRBV19
TGTGCCAGTAGTAACAGGGGGCCGAGGAATGAGCAGTTCTTC
CASSNRGPRNEQFF
>.|15|.|TRBJ2-3|TRBV12-5
TGTGCTAGTGGTTTGGGGATAGCGGTTACAGATACGCAGTATTTT
CASGLGIAVTDTQYF
>.|13|.|TRBJ2-7|TRBV7-9
TGTGCCAGCAGCTTAGTTAACAGCAACGAGCAGTACTTC
CASSLVNSNEQYF
>TRBD1|16|.|TRBJ2-1|TRBV7-3
TGTGCCAGCAGCTTAGTATCGGGACAGGGTGCCAATGAGCAGTTCTTC
CASSLVSGQGANEQFF
>TRBD1|12|.|TRBJ1-2|TRBV14
TGTGCCAGCAGCCAATCACGGACAGGCAACACCTTC
CASSQSRTGNTF
>TRBD2|16|once|TRBJ2-7|TRBV9
TGTGCCAGCAGCGTGACGGGACTAGCGGTCCCCTACGAGCAGTACTTC
CASSVTGLAVPYEQYF
>.|14|.|TRBJ1-2|TRBV7-9
TGTGCCAGCAGCTTAGTAGGCAGGAGGGATGGCTACACCTTC
CASSLVGRRDGYTF
>.|14|.|TRBJ1-3|TRBV5-1
TGCGCCAGCAGCGTTGGGGGGTATGGAAACACCATATATTTT
CASSVGGYGNTIYF
>.|14|.|TRBJ1-1|TRBV6-1
TGTGCCAGCGTTCTGTCGGGGTCAGGCACTGAAGCTTTCTTT
CASVLSGSGTEAFF
>TRBD1|16|.|TRBJ1-1|TRBV5-1
TGCGCCAGCAGCCCGGCAGGGGGCACGACGAACACTGAAGCTTTCTTT
CASSPAGGTTNTEAFF
>.|14|.|TRBJ1-5|TRBV9
TGTGCCAGCAGCGTAGGTCAGGATACTCAGCCCCAGCATTTT
CASSVGQDTQPQHF
>TRBD2|17|.|TRBJ2-2|TRBV5-4
TGTGCCAGCAGCTTGACTAGCGGGGGCCTGGGGGCCGGGGAGCTGTTTTTT
CASSLTSGGLGAGELFF
>.|10|few|TRBJ2-3|TRBV20-1
TGCAGTGCTAGAGCGGATACGCAGTATTTT
CSARADTQYF
>.|14|many|TRBJ1-1|TRBV11-2
TGTGCCAGCAGCTCTAGACTTATGAACACTGAAGCTTTCTTT
CASSSRLMNTEAFF
>TRBD1|15|.|TRBJ1-2|TRBV27
TGTGCCAGCAGTCCGCATCAGGGGGGTAGCGGTGGCTACACCTTC
CASSPHQGGSGGYTF
>TRBD1|14|.|TRBJ2-3|TRBV7-9
TGTGCCAGCGGGACAGGGGCCCTCACAGATACGCAGTATTTT
CASGTGALTDTQYF
>TRBD2|17|.|TRBJ2-1|TRBV7-3
TGTGCCAGCAGCATTACCAGCACGCGGGAGGGCCGGAATGAGCAGTTCTTC
CASSITSTREGRNEQFF
>TRBD2|15|.|TRBJ2-7|TRBV7-2
TGTGCCAGCAGCTTAGGGCCTAGCGGGAGCTACGAGCAGTACTTC
CASSLGPSGSYEQYF
>.|12|.|TRBJ2-2|TRBV10-3
TGTGCCACGACACCAAACACCGGGGAGCTGTTTTTT
CATTPNTGELFF
>.|15|.|TRBJ1-1|TRBV5-4
TGTGCCAGCAGCTTGGACCTGGGGAGGGTCACTGAAGCTTTCTTT
CASSLDLGRVTEAFF
>.|15|.|TRBJ1-1|TRBV18
TGTGCCAGCAAACCGTCGCCCGGTACGGACACTGAAGCTTTCTTT
CASKPSPGTDTEAFF
>TRBD1|15|once|TRBJ2-2|TRBV7-9
TGTGCCAGCAGCGTACAGGGGTTGAGCACCGGGGAGCTGTTTTTT
CASSVQGLSTGELFF